This TCR beta chain is drawn from a study of Graves' ophthalmopathy and Graves' hyperthyroidism. Study-level points and caveats: Blood also held most thyroid clonotypes expanded above 0.001 frequency. With a specificity of just under 75% and a sensitivity of about 70%, the model predicted ophthalmopathy progression.

The study amplified TCR beta CDR3 regions using RNA transcripts. The first-round RT-PCR employed HTBI primers together with the Qiagen OneStep RT-PCR kit. A multiplex PCR was then performed as the second round. Each CDR3 protein gets one entry after TCRdb re-called the multiplex PCR reads with MiXCR. The data contain 740,000 or so distinct CDR3 sequences, approximately 40% of them singletons. Of note for this clonotype: The antigen remains unidentified.

This receptor was identified in an adult man with Graves' ophthalmopathy. Specimen: peripheral blood.

As DNA, the CDR3 is TGTGCCAGCAGCCGCCAGCAGGATCTCCTGGGGGCTGAAGCTTTCTTT. Translating it yields CASSRQQDLLGAEAFF. The rearrangement uses TRBV14 and TRBJ1-1; a weak D match, TRBD1 (5 bases). V was shortened by 4 bases and J by 6 bases, with 21 bases between the two germline ends. In germline, CDR1 is SGHDN, CDR2 FVKESK. This CDR3 is built from 16 residues.